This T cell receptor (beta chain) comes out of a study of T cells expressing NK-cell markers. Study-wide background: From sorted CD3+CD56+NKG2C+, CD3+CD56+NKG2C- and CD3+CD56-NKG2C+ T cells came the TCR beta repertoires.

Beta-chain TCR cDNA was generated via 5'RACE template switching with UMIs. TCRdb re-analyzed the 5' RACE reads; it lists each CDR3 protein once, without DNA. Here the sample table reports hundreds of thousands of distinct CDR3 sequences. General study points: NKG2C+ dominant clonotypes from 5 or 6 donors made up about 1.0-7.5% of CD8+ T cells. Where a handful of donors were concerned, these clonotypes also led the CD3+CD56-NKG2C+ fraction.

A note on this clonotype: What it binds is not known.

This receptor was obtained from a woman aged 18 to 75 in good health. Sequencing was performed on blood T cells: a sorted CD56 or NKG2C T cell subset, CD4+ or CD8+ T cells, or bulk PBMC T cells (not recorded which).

CDR3 protein: CASSSRTSGGTGELFF. V and J are TRBV7-2 and TRBJ2-2; TCRdb outputs TRBD2, but without DNA this stays unchecked. The CDR3 is made up of 16 amino acids. Germline values: CDR1 SGHTA, CDR2 FQGNSA.